This TCR beta chain originates from a study of T cells in Graves' hyperthyroidism and ophthalmopathy. Amplification of TCR beta CDR3 regions was performed using RNA transcripts as template. First-round RT-PCR with HTBI primers amplified the TCR CDR3 region. TCRdb reanalysed the multiplex PCR reads using MiXCR and keeps one entry per CDR3 protein. The sample holds around 390,000 distinct CDR3 sequences; 14% are singletons and the top ten take around 20%. Germline-derived CDR1 and CDR2 are KGHSH and LQKENI. V lost 3 bases, J lost 6 bases, and 8 bases stayed unmatched. There are 16 residues in the CDR3. This clonotype occurred many times. Exclusion of a patient resulted from uncontrolled infection, other autoimmune disease, pregnancy or lactation. For the diagnoses, clinical symptoms, serum thyroxine and TRAb, thyroid ultrasound and orbital computed tomography were used.

This chain links TRBV18 with TRBJ2-2, with TRBD1 matching over 9 bases. The sequencing sample was made of blood. This clonotype originated in a woman younger than 45 with Graves' ophthalmopathy. The CDR3 nucleotides are TGTGCCAGCTCACCTGGGACAGGGATGGTTGCCGGGGAGCTGTTTTTT. This sequence encodes CASSPGTGMVAGELFF. Drawing the rest from reference TRBV18 and TRBJ2-2, the complete variable domain is NAGVMQNPRHLVRRRGQEARLRCSPMKGHSHVYWYRQLPEEGLKFMVYLQKENIIDESGMPKERFSAEFPKEGPSILRIQQVVRGDSAAYFCASSPGTGMVAGELFFGEGSRLTVL.